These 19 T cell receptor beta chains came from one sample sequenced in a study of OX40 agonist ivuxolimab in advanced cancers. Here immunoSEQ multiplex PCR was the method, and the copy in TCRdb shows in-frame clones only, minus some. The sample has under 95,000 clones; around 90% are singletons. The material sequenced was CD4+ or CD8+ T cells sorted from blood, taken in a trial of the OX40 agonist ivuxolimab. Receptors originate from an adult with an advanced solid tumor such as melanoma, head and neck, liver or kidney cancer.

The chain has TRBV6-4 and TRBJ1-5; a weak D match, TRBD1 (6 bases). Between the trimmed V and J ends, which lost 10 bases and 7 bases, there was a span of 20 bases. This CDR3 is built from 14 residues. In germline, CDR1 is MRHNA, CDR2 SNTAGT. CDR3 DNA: TGTGCCAAAGTAAGCGGGGGGGCCTGCCAGCCCCAGCATTTT. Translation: CAKVSGGACQPQHF.

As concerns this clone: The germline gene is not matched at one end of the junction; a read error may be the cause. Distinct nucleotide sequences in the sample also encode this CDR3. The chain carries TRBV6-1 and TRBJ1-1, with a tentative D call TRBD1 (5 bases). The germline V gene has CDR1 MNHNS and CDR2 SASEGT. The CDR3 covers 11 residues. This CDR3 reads CASNGGTEAFF. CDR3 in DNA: TGTGCAAGCAACGGGGGAACGGAAGCTTTCTTT.

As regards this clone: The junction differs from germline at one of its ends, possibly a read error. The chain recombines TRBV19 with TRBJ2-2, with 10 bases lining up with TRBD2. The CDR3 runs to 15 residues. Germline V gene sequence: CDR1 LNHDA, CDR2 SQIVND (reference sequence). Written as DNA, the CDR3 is TGTGCGAGTAGTATCACTAGCGGGGAGGTCGGGGAGCTGTTTTTT. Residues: CASSITSGEVGELFF.

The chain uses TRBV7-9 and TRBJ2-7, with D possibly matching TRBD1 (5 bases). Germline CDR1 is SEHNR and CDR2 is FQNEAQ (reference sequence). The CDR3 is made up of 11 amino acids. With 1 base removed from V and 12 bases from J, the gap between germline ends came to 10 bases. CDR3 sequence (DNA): TGTGCCAGCAGCTTAGGCCAGGGTCTGTACTTC. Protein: CASSLGQGLYF. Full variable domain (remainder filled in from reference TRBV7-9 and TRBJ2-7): DTGVSQNPRHKITKRGQNVTFRCDPISEHNRLYWYRQTLGQGPEFLTYFQNEAQLEKSRLLSDRFSAERPKGSFSTLEIQRTEQGDSAMYLCASSLGQGLYFGPGTRLTVT.

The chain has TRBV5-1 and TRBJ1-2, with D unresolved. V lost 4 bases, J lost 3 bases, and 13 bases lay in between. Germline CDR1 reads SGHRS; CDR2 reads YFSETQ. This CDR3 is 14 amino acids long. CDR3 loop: CASSASDRYYGYTF. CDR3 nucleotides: TGCGCCAGCAGCGCGTCCGACCGATACTATGGCTACACCTTC.

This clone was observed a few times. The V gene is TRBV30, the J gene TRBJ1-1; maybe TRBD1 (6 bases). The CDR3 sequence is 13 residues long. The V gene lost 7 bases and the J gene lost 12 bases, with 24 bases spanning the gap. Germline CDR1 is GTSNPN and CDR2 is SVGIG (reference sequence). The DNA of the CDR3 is TGTGCCTCCGACAGGACCCCGAACTTCGCGTCTTTCTTT. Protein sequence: CASDRTPNFASFF.

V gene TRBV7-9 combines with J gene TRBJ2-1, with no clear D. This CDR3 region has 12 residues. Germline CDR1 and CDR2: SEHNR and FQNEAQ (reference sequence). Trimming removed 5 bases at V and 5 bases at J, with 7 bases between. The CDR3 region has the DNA TGTGCCAGCAGCCGACTCAACAATGAGCAGTTCTTC. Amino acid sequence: CASSRLNNEQFF. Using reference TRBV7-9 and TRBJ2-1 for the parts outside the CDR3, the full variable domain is DTGVSQNPRHKITKRGQNVTFRCDPISEHNRLYWYRQTLGQGPEFLTYFQNEAQLEKSRLLSDRFSAERPKGSFSTLEIQRTEQGDSAMYLCASSRLNNEQFFGPGTRLTVL.

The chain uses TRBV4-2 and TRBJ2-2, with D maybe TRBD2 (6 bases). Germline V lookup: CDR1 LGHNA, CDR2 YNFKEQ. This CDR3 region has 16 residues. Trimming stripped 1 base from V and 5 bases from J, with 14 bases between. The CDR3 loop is CASSQALGGPTGELFF. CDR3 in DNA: TGTGCCAGCAGCCAAGCGTTGGGGGGTCCAACCGGGGAGCTGTTTTTT.

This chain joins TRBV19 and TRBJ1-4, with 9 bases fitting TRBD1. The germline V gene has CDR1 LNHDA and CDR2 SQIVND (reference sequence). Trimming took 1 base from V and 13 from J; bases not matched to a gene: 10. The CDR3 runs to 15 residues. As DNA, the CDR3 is TGTGCCAGTAGTATAGGCGGGACAGGGAAGGCGGTACTGTTTTTT. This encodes CASSIGGTGKAVLFF.

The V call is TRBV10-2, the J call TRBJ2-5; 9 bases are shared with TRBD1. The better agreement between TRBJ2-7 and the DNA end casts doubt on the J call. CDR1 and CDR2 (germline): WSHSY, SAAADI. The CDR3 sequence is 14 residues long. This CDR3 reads CASRAGTGRYEQYF. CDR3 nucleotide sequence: TGCGCCAGCAGGGCCGGGACAGGGAGGTACGAGCAGTACTTC.

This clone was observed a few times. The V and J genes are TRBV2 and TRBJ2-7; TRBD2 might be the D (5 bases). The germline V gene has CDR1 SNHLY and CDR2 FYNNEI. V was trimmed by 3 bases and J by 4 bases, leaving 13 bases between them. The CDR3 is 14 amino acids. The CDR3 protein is CASSDRESIYEQYF. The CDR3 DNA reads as TGTGCCAGCAGTGACCGGGAATCGATTTACGAGCAGTACTTC. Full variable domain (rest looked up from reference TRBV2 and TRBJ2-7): EPEVTQTPSHQVTQMGQEVILRCVPISNHLYFYWYRQILGQKVEFLVSFYNNEISEKSEIFDDQFSVERPDGSNFTLKIRSTKLEDSAMYFCASSDRESIYEQYFGPGTRLTVT.

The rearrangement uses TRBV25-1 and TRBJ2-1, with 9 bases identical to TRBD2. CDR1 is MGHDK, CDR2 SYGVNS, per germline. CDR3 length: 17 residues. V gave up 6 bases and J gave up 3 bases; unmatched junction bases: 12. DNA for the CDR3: TGTGCCAGCAGCGGGGGTAGCGGGAGTGGGCTCTACAATGAGCAGTTCTTC. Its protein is CASSGGSGSGLYNEQFF.

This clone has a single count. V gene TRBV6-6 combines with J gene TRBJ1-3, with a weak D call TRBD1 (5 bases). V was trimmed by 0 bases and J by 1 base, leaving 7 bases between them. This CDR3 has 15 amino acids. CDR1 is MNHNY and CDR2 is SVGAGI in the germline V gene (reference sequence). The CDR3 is CASSYSRGSGNTIYF. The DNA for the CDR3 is TGTGCCAGCAGTTACTCGCGGGGGTCTGGAAACACCATATATTTT.

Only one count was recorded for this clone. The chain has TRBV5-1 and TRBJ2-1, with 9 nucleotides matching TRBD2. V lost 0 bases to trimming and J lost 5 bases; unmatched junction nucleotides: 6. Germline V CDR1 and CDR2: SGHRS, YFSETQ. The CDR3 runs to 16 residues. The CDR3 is CASSLVGGGAHNEQFF. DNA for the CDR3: TGCGCCAGCAGCTTGGTTGGCGGGGGGGCCCACAATGAGCAGTTCTTC.

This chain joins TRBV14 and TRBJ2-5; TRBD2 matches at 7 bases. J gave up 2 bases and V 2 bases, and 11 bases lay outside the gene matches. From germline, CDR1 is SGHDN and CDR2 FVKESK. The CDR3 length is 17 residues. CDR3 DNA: TGTGCCAGCAGCCAAAACCATAGAGCAGCGGGGCAAGAGACCCAGTACTTC. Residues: CASSQNHRAAGQETQYF.

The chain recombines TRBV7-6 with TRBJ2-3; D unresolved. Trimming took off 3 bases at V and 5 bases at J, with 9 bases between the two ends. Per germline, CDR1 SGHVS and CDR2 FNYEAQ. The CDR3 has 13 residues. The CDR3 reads CASSLSSLDTQYF. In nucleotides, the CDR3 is TGTGCCAGCAGCTTGTCTTCATTAGATACGCAGTATTTT.

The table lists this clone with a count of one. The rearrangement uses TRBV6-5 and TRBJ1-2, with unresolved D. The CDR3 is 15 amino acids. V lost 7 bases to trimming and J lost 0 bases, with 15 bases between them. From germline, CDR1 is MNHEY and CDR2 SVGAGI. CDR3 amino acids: CASISQPLANYGYTF. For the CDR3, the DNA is TGTGCCAGCATTTCTCAACCCCTAGCTAACTATGGCTACACCTTC.

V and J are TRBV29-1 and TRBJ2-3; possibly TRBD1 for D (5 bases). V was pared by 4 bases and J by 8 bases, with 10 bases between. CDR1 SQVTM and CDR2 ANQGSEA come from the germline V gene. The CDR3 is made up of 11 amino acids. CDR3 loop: CSVGRERTQYF. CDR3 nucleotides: TGCAGCGTTGGCAGGGAACGTACGCAGTATTTT.

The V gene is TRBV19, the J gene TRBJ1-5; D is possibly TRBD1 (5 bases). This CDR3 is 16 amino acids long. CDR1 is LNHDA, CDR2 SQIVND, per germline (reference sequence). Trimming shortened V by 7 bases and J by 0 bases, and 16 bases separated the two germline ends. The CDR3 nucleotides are TGTGCCAGTAAACCTTCAGCGGGGGATAGCAATCAGCCCCAGCATTTT. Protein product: CASKPSAGDSNQPQHF.